The 10 T cell receptor beta chains below were found in one sample sequenced in a study of shared clonotypes between healthy human individuals. TCRdb's copy holds only in-frame clones and misses some; the assay was immunoSEQ multiplex PCR. The sample has fewer than 1.4 million clones, approximately 78% seen once. The sequenced sample consisted of memory CD4+ T cells from PBMCs. Specified subset: CD45RA-negative fraction. The receptors stem from a man aged 18 to 30 in good health. Some clones in this sample may be carry-over from other donors' samples.

This chain uses TRBV10-3 with TRBJ2-7; no definite D call. This CDR3 spans 11 amino acids. The V and J ends lost 5 bases and 7 bases respectively, with 9 bases between them. Germline CDR1 is ENHRY and CDR2 is SYGVKD. The CDR3 region is CAISSLMEQYF. CDR3 bases: TGTGCCATCAGTTCCCTAATGGAGCAGTACTTC.

The J gene is TRBJ1-5, the V gene TRBV28, with a tentative D call TRBD1 (5 bases). V dropped 2 bases and J dropped 3 bases, with 11 bases sitting between them. The germline V gene encodes CDR1 MDHEN and CDR2 SYDVKM. CDR3 length: 15 amino acids. CDR3 sequence reads: CASSLGRGFNQPQHF. CDR3 nucleotides: TGTGCCAGCAGTTTAGGGCGGGGCTTCAATCAGCCCCAGCATTTT. Filled out from reference TRBV28 and TRBJ1-5, the complete variable domain reads DVKVTQSSRYLVKRTGEKVFLECVQDMDHENMFWYRQDPGLGLRLIYFSYDVKMKEKGDIPEGYSVSREKKERFSLILESASTNQTSMYLCASSLGRGFNQPQHFGDGTRLSIL.

V and J are TRBV10-3 and TRBJ1-1; weak D call: TRBD1 (6 bases). The CDR3 is 12 residues long. V lost 11 bases, J lost 7 bases, and 17 bases lay in between. Germline V gives CDR1 ENHRY, CDR2 SYGVKD. The CDR3 is CASKGRTDEAFF. Written as DNA, the CDR3 is TGTGCCTCGAAAGGCCGGACAGATGAAGCTTTCTTT.

This chain joins TRBV7-8 and TRBJ1-4; 9 nucleotides align to TRBD1. The CDR3 runs 16 residues. The V gene end was trimmed by 0 bases and the J gene end by 6 bases; junction bases not matched to a gene: 5. CDR1 and CDR2 from the germline V gene are SGHVS and FQNEAQ. The CDR3 sequence is CASSLAGQGEDEKLFF. CDR3 in DNA: TGTGCCAGCAGCTTAGCGGGACAGGGCGAGGATGAAAAACTGTTTTTT.

The chain has TRBV2 and TRBJ2-1, with 7 bases fitting TRBD1. CDR1 is SNHLY and CDR2 is FYNNEI in the germline V gene. Trimming removed 8 bases from V and 3 bases from J; junction bases left unmatched: 7. This CDR3 contains 14 residues. The CDR3 sequence is CASGTDIYYNEQFF. The CDR3, as DNA: TGTGCCAGCGGGACAGACATTTACTACAATGAGCAGTTCTTC.

This clone was observed a handful of times. The rearrangement joins TRBV7-3 to TRBJ2-3; D not resolved. Germline values: CDR1 SGHTA, CDR2 FQGTGA. V was shortened by 5 bases and J by 2 bases, with 14 bases between the two germline ends. The CDR3 consists of 15 residues. CDR3 protein: CASSPLGNPTDTQYF. CDR3 in DNA: TGTGCCAGCAGCCCCCTGGGGAACCCCACAGATACGCAGTATTTT.

Note on this clone: Distinct nucleotide sequences in the sample also encode this CDR3. The chain is built from TRBV5-1 and TRBJ2-7, with D perhaps matching TRBD1 (6 bases). Germline CDR1 and CDR2: SGHRS and YFSETQ. V shed 0 bases and J shed 7 bases, with 14 bases lying between them. The CDR3 contains 14 residues. The CDR3 here is CASSLGGTSGEQYF. The CDR3 DNA is TGCGCCAGCAGCTTGGGAGGGACATCGGGGGAGCAGTACTTC.

V usage is TRBV5-1 and J usage is TRBJ2-7, with TRBD1 matching over 9 bases. There are 17 residues in the CDR3. J was trimmed by 9 bases and V by 1 base; bases with no gene match: 17. Per the germline V gene, CDR1 is SGHRS and CDR2 is YFSETQ. CDR3 amino acids: CASSLTVAGTGLAGQYF. As DNA, the CDR3 is TGCGCCAGCAGCTTGACCGTCGCCGGGACAGGGCTTGCGGGGCAGTACTTC.

This chain joins TRBV27 and TRBJ1-2; TRBD1 matches at 7 bases. The trim removed 0 bases at V and 8 bases at J, leaving 6 bases unmatched. This CDR3 contains 14 residues. Germline V gene lookup returns CDR1 MNHEY and CDR2 SMNVEV (reference sequence). The CDR3 DNA sequence: TGTGCCAGCAGTTTATCTGAGGGGGCAGGGGGCTACACCTTC. Protein sequence: CASSLSEGAGGYTF.

This chain connects TRBV6-5 to TRBJ1-1; D call uncertain. CDR1 is MNHEY and CDR2 is SVGAGI in the germline V gene. Trimming took 3 bases from V and 4 from J, leaving 12 bases between them. This CDR3 spans 14 amino acids. The CDR3 sequence is CASSYRQVTTEAFF. In DNA form, the CDR3 reads TGTGCCAGCAGTTATCGACAAGTCACCACTGAAGCTTTCTTT.